This TCR beta chain stems from a study of blood T cells in healthy people across ages. Study outcomes and limitations: Higher diversity, along with more naive CD4+ cells, distinguished long-lived donors from aged donors.

The trim removed 3 bases at V and 13 bases at J, leaving 15 bases unmatched. The length of the CDR3 is 16 residues. Germline loops: CDR1 MGHDK, CDR2 SYGVNS. On this clonotype: Its antigen is not known.

A second PCR of roughly 7 to 11 cycles used a sample-barcoded 5' primer and a J-beta primer mix. Sequencing yielded, for each sample, at least 3 million paired-end reads carrying CDR3. One entry per CDR3 protein results from TCRdb running MiXCR on the 5' RACE reads. The sample contains fewer than 2,000,000 distinct CDR3 sequences, about 35% of which appear only once. V is TRBV25-1 and J is TRBJ2-1; 10 positions agree with TRBD2. This TCR was recovered from a young woman in good health. Sample: blood. The CDR3 nucleotides are TGTGCCAGCAGTGAGTGGGGAGCGGGAGGGGAAGAGACCCAGTTCTTC. It specifies CASSEWGAGGEETQFF. Complete variable domain (other parts from reference TRBV25-1 and TRBJ2-1): EADIYQTPRYLVIGTGKKITLECSQTMGHDKMYWYQQDPGMELHLIHYSYGVNSTEKGDLSSESTVSRIRTEHFPLTLESARPSHTSQYLCASSEWGAGGEETQFFGPGTRLTVL.